Listed here are 20 T cell receptor beta chains from one sample, sequenced in a study of T cell changes during pregnancy in multiple sclerosis (dated by TCRdb to the late 2010s). The library was made by the immunoSEQ multiplex PCR assay. TCRdb's version of the immuneACCESS table is confined to in-frame rearrangements and falls short of the full clone set. An unresolved V gene accounts for under half of the shortfall where checked; the remainder is of unknown origin. The sample table lists 65,000 or so clones, less than 95% of them with a count of one. 2% to 2.5% of the sample is in the top ten clones. Sequencing was performed on peripheral blood, taken in the second trimester of pregnancy. The receptors come from a female donor in good health, enrolled as a control in a pregnancy study.

The chain recombines TRBV10-3 with TRBJ2-3, with 10 bases fitting TRBD2. CDR3 size: 15 residues. The V segment lost 4 bases and the J segment 5 bases; nucleotides outside the gene matches: 6. Germline V gives CDR1 ENHRY, CDR2 SYGVKD. The CDR3: CAISASSGSGDTQYF. In DNA form, the CDR3 reads TGTGCCATCAGTGCTTCTAGCGGGAGTGGAGATACGCAGTATTTT.

In its sample, this clone was seen many times. The CDR3 sequence: CASSDWDREVGYTF. Here the CDR3 DNA reads TGTGCCAGCAGTGACTGGGACAGGGAAGTTGGCTACACCTTC. The V call is TRBV6-4, the J call TRBJ1-2; 9 nucleotides align to TRBD1. The CDR3 spans 14 residues. From germline, CDR1 is MRHNA and CDR2 SNTAGT. V lost 1 base and J lost 7; bases outside the gene matches: 4.

V and J are TRBV6-5 and TRBJ2-3; 10 nucleotides agree with TRBD1. Germline V CDR1 and CDR2: MNHEY, SVGAGI. Trimming at V came to 4 bases and at J to 5 bases, leaving 6 bases not matched to a gene. There are 15 residues in the CDR3. CDR3 in DNA: TGTGCCAGCAGTTTGCGACAGGGGGCTGGAGATACGCAGTATTTT. Protein: CASSLRQGAGDTQYF.

The chain is built from TRBV5-1 and TRBJ1-1; D remains unclear. CDR1 and CDR2 from the germline V gene are SGHRS and YFSETQ. This CDR3 comprises 13 residues. Trimming stripped 5 bases from V and 1 base from J, with 9 bases between. CDR3: CASSRVENTEAFF. Written as DNA, the CDR3 is TGCGCCAGCAGTCGGGTGGAGAACACTGAAGCTTTCTTT.

The chain couples TRBV18 to TRBJ1-5; 9 bases map to TRBD1. Germline V gene data show CDR1 as KGHSH and CDR2 as LQKENI. This CDR3 spans 14 amino acids. With 3 bases clipped from V and 4 bases from J, the junction kept 1 base outside the gene matches. The CDR3 DNA reads as TGTGCCAGCTCACCCGGGACAGGGAATCAGCCCCAGCATTTT. This encodes CASSPGTGNQPQHF.

This chain connects TRBV7-8 to TRBJ1-2, with TRBD1 matching over 9 bases. This CDR3 is 17 amino acids long. The germline V gene encodes CDR1 SGHVS and CDR2 FQNEAQ. With V trimmed by 3 bases and J by 5 bases, 13 bases remained unmatched. The DNA for the CDR3 is TGTGCCAGCAGCTTCTATCCGAGAACCGGGACAGGGTATGGCTACACCTTC. This sequence encodes CASSFYPRTGTGYGYTF.

V gene TRBV11-2 combines with J gene TRBJ2-1, with no clear D. Germline loops: CDR1 SGHAT, CDR2 FQNNGV. The CDR3 runs 13 residues. The V and J ends lost 1 base and 4 bases respectively, with 5 bases between them. DNA of the CDR3: TGTGCCAGCAGCTTAGGCCGGTACAATGAGCAGTTCTTC. Translated, it gives CASSLGRYNEQFF.

The chain links TRBV11-2 to TRBJ2-6; D possibly corresponds to TRBD1 (6 bases). Trimming took 6 bases from V and 2 from J, leaving 11 bases between them. CDR1 is SGHAT and CDR2 is FQNNGV in the germline V gene. The CDR3 totals 15 residues. DNA of the CDR3: TGTGCCAGCAGTTTAACAGGGACTGGGGCCAACGTCCTGACTTTC. Translation: CASSLTGTGANVLTF.

The chain is built from TRBV27 and TRBJ2-1, with 11 bases that match TRBD1. There are 15 residues in the CDR3. In germline, CDR1 is MNHEY, CDR2 SMNVEV (reference sequence). Germline trimming cut 3 bases from V and 4 bases from J; bases unmatched to any gene: 2. The CDR3 DNA sequence: TGTGCCAGCAGTTTGGGACAGGGGGTATACAATGAGCAGTTCTTC. Translation gives CASSLGQGVYNEQFF.

V is TRBV10-3 and J is TRBJ2-2; D not resolved. The CDR3 length is 14 residues. V gave up 3 bases and J gave up 4 bases, with 9 bases separating them. The germline V gene has CDR1 ENHRY and CDR2 SYGVKD. CDR3 DNA: TGTGCCATCAGTGACCCCGGGTTCACCGGGGAGCTGTTTTTT. Its translation: CAISDPGFTGELFF.

This chain uses TRBV27 with TRBJ2-3, with TRBD2 matching over 14 bases. Germline V gene sequence: CDR1 MNHEY, CDR2 SMNVEV (reference sequence). Unmatched junction bases numbered 6, after V lost 5 bases and J lost 5 bases. There are 16 residues in the CDR3. CDR3 bases: TGTGCCAGCAGTCGGGGACTAGCGGGAGAAAGAGATACGCAGTATTTT. Translated, it gives CASSRGLAGERDTQYF.

V is TRBV6-5 and J is TRBJ2-1; D is possibly TRBD2 (5 bases). Germline assignment: CDR1 MNHEY and CDR2 SVGAGI. The germline V and J ends were trimmed by 0 bases and 9 bases, with 9 bases remaining between them. The CDR3 is 13 amino acids. This chain's CDR3 is CASSYSRAGEQFF. CDR3 in DNA: TGTGCCAGCAGTTACTCGAGGGCCGGTGAGCAGTTCTTC.

This clone was seen only once. The chain joins TRBV18 to TRBJ2-1, with D perhaps matching TRBD2 (5 bases). With 3 bases removed from V and 10 bases from J, the gap between germline ends came to 10 bases. In germline, CDR1 is KGHSH, CDR2 LQKENI. CDR3 size: 12 residues. Here the CDR3 reads CASSPRPGEQFF. CDR3 sequence (DNA): TGTGCCAGCTCACCTAGACCGGGGGAGCAGTTCTTC.

This chain connects TRBV10-1 to TRBJ1-5, with D perhaps matching TRBD1 (5 bases). Germline-derived CDR1 and CDR2 are WNHNN and SYGVQD (reference sequence). CDR3 length: 18 residues. The V gene lost 4 bases and the J gene lost 0 bases, with 19 bases spanning the gap. The CDR3 nucleotides read TGCGCCAGCAGTGGCAAGGGACTGGACCCTGTTAGCAATCAGCCCCAGCATTTT. Protein product: CASSGKGLDPVSNQPQHF.

The rearrangement joins TRBV5-4 to TRBJ2-1, with D possibly matching TRBD2 (6 bases). Germline CDR1 is SGHNT and CDR2 is YYREEE (reference sequence). This CDR3 contains 16 residues. V lost 1 base, J lost 5 bases, and 16 bases lay in between. The CDR3 is CASSLNGGRGHNEQFF. In nucleotides, the CDR3 is TGTGCCAGCAGCTTGAATGGGGGGAGAGGTCACAATGAGCAGTTCTTC.

This chain connects TRBV9 to TRBJ2-1; 12 nucleotides line up with TRBD2. The J segment lost 4 bases and the V segment lost 3 bases, leaving 5 bases of the junction unmatched. The germline V gene has CDR1 SGDLS and CDR2 YYNGEE. The CDR3 covers 16 residues. The CDR3 DNA follows: TGTGCCAGCAGCGCCGCTAGCGGGGGGGCATACAATGAGCAGTTCTTC. Its protein is CASSAASGGAYNEQFF. The whole variable domain, remainder taken from reference TRBV9 and TRBJ2-1, is DSGVTQTPKHLITATGQRVTLRCSPRSGDLSVYWYQQSLDQGLQFLIQYYNGEERAKGNILERFSAQQFPDLHSELNLSSLELGDSALYFCASSAASGGAYNEQFFGPGTRLTVL.

The chain has TRBV9 and TRBJ2-5; D possibly corresponds to TRBD2 (6 bases). There are 16 residues in the CDR3. Germline CDR1 reads SGDLS; CDR2 reads YYNGEE. V was shortened by 2 bases and J by 3 bases, with 17 bases between the two germline ends. CDR3 region: CASSVTPRREEETQYF. CDR3 nucleotides: TGTGCCAGCAGCGTTACACCACGGAGGGAAGAAGAGACCCAGTACTTC. The entire variable domain, with the rest obtained from reference TRBV9 and TRBJ2-5, is as follows: DSGVTQTPKHLITATGQRVTLRCSPRSGDLSVYWYQQSLDQGLQFLIQYYNGEERAKGNILERFSAQQFPDLHSELNLSSLELGDSALYFCASSVTPRREEETQYFGPGTRLLVL.

The chain has TRBV18 and TRBJ2-7; D unclear. Germline V gene data show CDR1 as KGHSH and CDR2 as LQKENI. The length of the CDR3 is 13 residues. The V gene lost 2 bases and the J gene lost 5 bases, with 10 bases spanning the gap. CDR3 sequence (DNA): TGTGCCAGCTCACCAAACGGTCGCGACGAGCAGTACTTC. Residues: CASSPNGRDEQYF.

The rearrangement joins TRBV11-3 to TRBJ2-1; 8 positions match TRBD2. The V and J ends lost 0 bases and 0 bases, in that order; junction bases with no gene match: 1. CDR1 SGHNT and CDR2 YENEEA come from the germline V gene. The CDR3 runs 16 residues. This chain's CDR3 is CASSLESGSSYNEQFF. The CDR3 DNA sequence: TGTGCCAGCAGCTTAGAGAGCGGGAGCTCCTACAATGAGCAGTTCTTC.

This clone was detected only a few times. The V call is TRBV7-8, the J call TRBJ1-5, with 8 nucleotides matching TRBD1. The germline V gene encodes CDR1 SGHVS and CDR2 FQNEAQ. The trim removed 1 base at V and 2 bases at J, leaving 1 base unmatched. The CDR3 sequence is 15 residues long. The CDR3 here is CASSLEGQGNQPQHF. The CDR3 nucleotides read TGTGCCAGCAGCTTAGAGGGACAGGGCAATCAGCCCCAGCATTTT.